This entry is about one T cell receptor beta chain. Germline lookup yields CDR1 SGHDN and CDR2 FVKESK. There are 13 residues in the CDR3. V dropped 3 bases and J dropped 4 bases, with 9 bases sitting between them. These data come from a study of PD-L1 blockade in urothelial cancer. Study information: About nine tenths of the roughly 29 patients were men who had bladder-origin urothelial cancer.

Generated by immunoSEQ multiplex PCR, the TCRdb table keeps only in-frame clones and is missing some. Here the sample spans around 100,000 clones, more than 75% being singletons. Time point meaning: pretreatment peripheral blood. Sample numbers ranged from 1 to 8 per patient, encompassing pretreatment and on-treatment collections. The source is a man in his sixties with urothelial cancer. The chain joins TRBV14 to TRBJ1-2, with D maybe TRBD1 (5 bases). The sequencing here drew on PBMCs, taken around atezolizumab (anti-PD-L1) treatment. CDR3 sequence reads: CASSQGTSYGYTF. The CDR3 DNA sequence: TGTGCCAGCAGCCAGGGGACTAGCTATGGCTACACCTTC.